This T cell receptor beta chain originates from a study of shared clonotypes between healthy human individuals. Naive CD8 cells comprised CD45RO-negative, CCR7-positively selected cells, excluding terminally differentiated effector memory CD45RA+ cells. Each subset's genomic DNA was split evenly across several immunoSEQ plates. TCRdb's copy holds only in-frame clones and misses some; the assay was immunoSEQ multiplex PCR. Of more than 2 million clones in the sample, 90% to 95% were seen once. General study points: Collection of samples was limited to blood; tissue repertoires likely differ. Memory subsets generally showed smaller estimated richness than naive subsets did.

As for this clone: Its specificity is unknown.

The sequence was obtained from a man between 18 and 29 years old in good health. Some clones in this sample may be carry-over from other donors' samples. Sequences were obtained from naive CD8+ T cells from PBMCs.

The CDR3 nucleotides are TGTGCCAGCAGTACCTTCCCGGGACAGGGGGCAGAAAAACTGTTTTTT. The encoded protein is CASSTFPGQGAEKLFF. The chain combines TRBV27 with TRBJ1-4, with 12 bases aligning to TRBD1. The CDR3 is 16 residues long. Trimming cost V 5 bases and J 8 bases; bases outside gene matches: 9. Germline V gene lookup returns CDR1 MNHEY and CDR2 SMNVEV (reference sequence).